This TCR beta chain was profiled in a study of blood T cells in healthy people across ages. A second PCR of 7 to 11 cycles used a sample-barcoded 5' primer and a J-beta primer mix. TCRdb called the 5' RACE reads again in MiXCR, with one record for every CDR3 protein. The table shows some 900,000 distinct CDR3 sequences, with less than 35% occurring only once. Germline CDR1 and CDR2: KGHSH and LQKENI. V shed 2 bases, J shed 4 bases, and the junction held 3 bases outside the gene matches. This CDR3 is built from 15 residues. The sequence derives from a woman older than 75 in good health. Sequenced input: blood. The J gene is TRBJ2-3, the V gene TRBV18; 10 bases agree with TRBD2. The CDR3, as DNA: TGTGCCAGCTCACCATCAGCGGGGGGGCCAGATACGCAGTATTTT. It specifies CASSPSAGGPDTQYF. Supplemented by reference TRBV18 and TRBJ2-3, the full variable domain reads NAGVMQNPRHLVRRRGQEARLRCSPMKGHSHVYWYRQLPEEGLKFMVYLQKENIIDESGMPKERFSAEFPKEGPSILRIQQVVRGDSAAYFCASSPSAGGPDTQYFGPGTRLTVL.